The clone carrying this T cell receptor (beta chain) was counted once. Antigen specificity is unknown. The V segment lost 3 bases and the J segment 5 bases; nucleotides outside the gene matches: 12. CDR3 size: 17 residues. Germline assignment: CDR1 KGHSH and CDR2 LQKENI. This entry comes from a study of shared clonotypes between healthy human individuals. Study in general: Researchers assigned three CD4 naive, three CD4 memory, two CD8 naive and one CD8 memory plate to each donor. General observations from the study: Around 4.7% of naive CD4 clonotypes were shared across a handful of donors. All-four-donor shared clonotypes had higher generation probabilities than non-shared clonotypes did. What limited the represented genetic and exposure-history diversity was the small number of donors.

Sequencing used immunoSEQ multiplex PCR; TCRdb keeps in-frame clones, though not all of them. The table shows about 2.4 million clones, with approximately 93% occurring only once. This chain links TRBV18 with TRBJ2-7; 11 positions agree with TRBD2. The source material was naive CD4+ T cells from PBMCs. As to subset: CD45RA+ positively selected. This TCR was sampled from a young man in good health. Some clones in this sample may be carry-over from other donors' samples. The CDR3 bases are TGTGCCAGCTCACCGCTCTTAGCGGGAGGGCCAATCCACGAGCAGTACTTC. This encodes CASSPLLAGGPIHEQYF.